A single sample is the source of the 17 T cell receptor beta chains below, sequenced in a study of T-cell memory formation after mild COVID-19. MiXCR, run by TCRdb on the 5' RACE reads, gives a single entry per CDR3 protein. The sample includes about 390,000 distinct CDR3 sequences, 16% seen only once; the top ten take approximately 21%. Sequencing input: PBMCs or a T cell subset sorted from them (not recorded which). The source is a man aged 18 to 30 who had mild COVID-19 (a few samples of this study predate the infection). Cell type and time point are not known.

The CDR3 nucleotides are TGTGCCAGCAGCCCAAAGAAAGCAACTAATGAAAAACTGTTTTTT. Its protein is CASSPKKATNEKLFF. The chain couples TRBV7-2 to TRBJ1-4; D gene uncertain. The CDR3 covers 15 residues. With 5 bases removed from V and 0 bases from J, the gap between germline ends came to 10 bases. CDR1 and CDR2 from the germline V gene are SGHTA and FQGNSA.

This clonotype was observed a few times. The chain has TRBV7-2 and TRBJ1-2; D is ambiguous. V was trimmed by 3 bases and J by 6 bases, leaving 8 bases between them. Germline-derived CDR1 and CDR2 are SGHTA and FQGNSA. This CDR3 is 12 amino acids long. The CDR3 loop reads CASSFDGNGYTF. The CDR3 coding sequence is TGTGCCAGCAGCTTCGACGGAAATGGCTACACCTTC.

The genes are TRBV7-9 and TRBJ1-4; maybe TRBD1 (5 bases). Germline V gene data show CDR1 as SEHNR and CDR2 as FQNEAQ (reference sequence). Between the trimmed V and J ends, which lost 5 bases and 6 bases, there was a span of 16 bases. The CDR3 covers 15 residues. The CDR3: CASSPGTVVDEKLFF. As DNA, the CDR3 is TGTGCCAGCAGCCCCGGGACGGTCGTTGATGAAAAACTGTTTTTT. The variable domain in full, with the rest retrieved from reference TRBV7-9 and TRBJ1-4, is DTGVSQNPRHKITKRGQNVTFRCDPISEHNRLYWYRQTLGQGPEFLTYFQNEAQLEKSRLLSDRFSAERPKGSFSTLEIQRTEQGDSAMYLCASSPGTVVDEKLFFGSGTQLSVL.

This clonotype was counted between two and nine times. The chain couples TRBV7-9 to TRBJ2-4, with D unresolved. The V gene's germline CDR1 is SEHNR and CDR2 FQNEAQ (reference sequence). V was pared by 4 bases and J by 4 bases, with 14 bases between. The CDR3 runs 15 residues. The DNA of the CDR3 is TGTGCCAGCAGCTCCAACAAGGATCGGAAAAACATTCAGTACTTC. Translated: CASSSNKDRKNIQYF.

This clonotype was observed a handful of times. The chain recombines TRBV7-2 with TRBJ2-5; D is ambiguous. With 4 bases removed from V and 5 bases from J, the gap between germline ends came to 8 bases. CDR3 length: 12 residues. Germline CDR1 is SGHTA and CDR2 is FQGNSA. DNA for the CDR3: TGTGCCAGCAGCTCTACCCCGGAGACCCAGTACTTC. Protein: CASSSTPETQYF. The complete variable domain, with remaining parts taken from reference TRBV7-2 and TRBJ2-5, reads GAGVSQSPSNKVTEKGKDVELRCDPISGHTALYWYRQSLGQGLEFLIYFQGNSAPDKSGLPSDRFSAERTGGSVSTLTIQRTQQEDSAVYLCASSSTPETQYFGPGTRLLVL.

In this sample, this clonotype turned up a few times. The genes are TRBV20-1 and TRBJ2-1; 9 bases match TRBD2. Germline assignment: CDR1 DFQATT and CDR2 SNEGSKA (reference sequence). J lost 0 bases, V lost 0 bases, and 9 bases had no gene match. The CDR3 consists of 18 residues. The CDR3 sequence: CSARDHSGGPNSYNEQFF. The CDR3 DNA reads as TGCAGTGCTAGAGATCACAGCGGGGGGCCTAACTCCTACAATGAGCAGTTCTTC.

This clonotype occurred a few times. The J gene is TRBJ2-1, the V gene TRBV29-1; the D gene is possibly TRBD2 (7 bases). Germline CDR1 is SQVTM and CDR2 is ANQGSEA. The CDR3 sequence is 12 residues long. V was shortened by 1 base and J by 13 bases, with 14 bases between the two germline ends. In DNA, the CDR3 is TGCAGCGTTGAAGTTGCGGGGGCAAATCAGTTCTTC. Residues: CSVEVAGANQFF.

The chain links TRBV12-5 to TRBJ1-1; the D is unclear. The ends were cut back, 1 base at V and 0 bases at J, with 6 bases in the middle. Germline V gene sequence: CDR1 LGHNT, CDR2 FRNRAP. This CDR3 region has 14 residues. CDR3 region: CASGLGIMNTEAFF. The CDR3 region has the DNA TGTGCTAGTGGTTTGGGTATTATGAACACTGAAGCTTTCTTT.

This clonotype was counted a few times. The chain couples TRBV3-1 to TRBJ1-1; possible D gene TRBD1, 5 bases. Germline V CDR1 and CDR2: LGHDT, YNNKEL (reference sequence). Deletions cut 0 bases from V and 11 bases from J, with 13 bases between. The CDR3 spans 13 residues. CDR3 sequence (DNA): TGTGCCAGCAGCCAAGACTGGGGCGGAACGGCTTTCTTT. Translation: CASSQDWGGTAFF.

This rearrangement joins TRBV4-3 to TRBJ2-7; 7 bases align to TRBD2. Germline V lookup: CDR1 LGHNA, CDR2 YSLEER. The junction had 8 bases not matched to a gene; V was cut back by 1 base and J by 5 bases. This CDR3 spans 15 amino acids. CDR3 residues: CASSQAAEGGNEQYF. CDR3 sequence (DNA): TGCGCCAGCAGCCAAGCGGCGGAGGGAGGGAACGAGCAGTACTTC.

This chain uses TRBV12-3 or TRBV12-4 with TRBJ2-2; 9 nucleotides match TRBD1. The CDR3 consists of 21 residues. The V segment lost 4 bases and the J segment 2 bases; nucleotides outside the gene matches: 20. The CDR3 here is CASSSRHRGLVPKINTGELFF. CDR3 nucleotide sequence: TGTGCCAGCAGTTCACGGCACAGGGGGCTGGTTCCTAAAATTAACACCGGGGAGCTGTTTTTT.

Ten or more counts support this clonotype. This chain joins TRBV6-1 and TRBJ2-1; 7 bases line up with TRBD1. Germline V lookup: CDR1 MNHNS, CDR2 SASEGT. V shed 6 bases, J shed 5 bases, and the junction held 4 bases outside the gene matches. The CDR3 runs to 13 residues. The CDR3 nucleotides read TGTGCCAGCAGCCGGGACAGAGACAATGAGCAGTTCTTC. Its translation: CASSRDRDNEQFF.

This clonotype was observed a handful of times. This rearrangement joins TRBV12-3 or TRBV12-4 to TRBJ2-5, with 8 bases lining up with TRBD2. The V gene end was trimmed by 3 bases and the J gene end by 6 bases; junction bases not matched to a gene: 6. The CDR3 extends over 14 amino acids. The CDR3 here is CASSLAGGSKTQYF. The CDR3 DNA follows: TGTGCCAGCAGTTTGGCGGGGGGTTCAAAGACCCAGTACTTC.

The CDR3 region is CASSEAGLAGGSPYEQYV. The CDR3 DNA reads TGTGCCAGCAGTGAAGCTGGGCTAGCGGGGGGCAGTCCCTACGAGCAGTACGTC. The chain is built from TRBV6-1 and TRBJ2-7; 11 nucleotides line up with TRBD2. The ends lost 0 bases at V and 2 bases at J; junction bases unmatched: 9. Germline values: CDR1 MNHNS, CDR2 SASEGT. CDR3 size: 18 residues.

This clonotype has more than one count but fewer than ten. This chain uses TRBV6-1 with TRBJ2-3; the match to TRBD1 covers 8 bases. The CDR3 contains 13 residues. Losses at the gene ends were 10 bases for V and 8 bases for J; bases not matched to a gene: 11. Germline V lookup: CDR1 MNHNS, CDR2 SASEGT. The DNA of the CDR3 is TGTGCCATACGGGACAGGAGCGGAGTTACGCAGTATTTT. The encoded protein is CAIRDRSGVTQYF.

This chain uses TRBV10-1 with TRBJ2-7, with D perhaps TRBD1 (6 bases). CDR1 WNHNN and CDR2 SYGVQD come from the germline V gene (reference sequence). V gave up 4 bases and J gave up 7 bases, with 20 bases separating them. This CDR3 is built from 15 residues. CDR3: CASSGPGTSKGEQYF. Here the CDR3 DNA reads TGCGCCAGCAGTGGCCCCGGGACATCGAAGGGGGAGCAGTACTTC.

This clonotype was picked up a small number of times. This chain connects TRBV5-1 to TRBJ1-1; D is unresolved. Per the germline V gene, CDR1 is SGHRS and CDR2 is YFSETQ. The CDR3 is made up of 12 amino acids. Trimming removed 5 bases at V and 5 bases at J, with 10 bases between. The CDR3 nucleotides are TGCGCCAGCAGAAGAGGTAGAACTGAAGCTTTCTTT. Its protein is CASRRGRTEAFF.